These 27 T cell receptor beta chains were all obtained from the same sample, sequenced in a study of T cells after yellow fever vaccination. TCRdb reanalysed the 5' RACE reads using MiXCR and keeps one entry per CDR3 protein. This table holds roughly 500,000 distinct CDR3 sequences, 15% to 20% found once. The sequences come from PBMCs, collected 15 days after the yellow fever booster vaccination. These receptors were collected from a man aged 25-45 years who received the YFV17D yellow fever vaccine.

The chain joins TRBV5-1 to TRBJ2-2, with D perhaps matching TRBD2 (5 bases). The germline CDR1 and CDR2 sequences are SGHRS and YFSETQ. CDR3 length: 16 amino acids. Trimming took 3 bases from V and 0 from J, leaving 12 bases between them. The CDR3 coding sequence is TGCGCCAGCAGCTCCGGGAACGGGGCGAACACCGGGGAGCTGTTTTTT. Its protein is CASSSGNGANTGELFF.

This clonotype came up a few times. The genes are TRBV7-2 and TRBJ2-7; 8 bases fit TRBD2. The CDR3 sequence is 15 residues long. V shed 5 bases, J shed 3 bases, and the junction held 9 bases outside the gene matches. CDR1 and CDR2 from the germline V gene are SGHTA and FQGNSA. CDR3 in amino acids: CASSPFSGSRYEQYF. For the CDR3, the DNA is TGTGCCAGCAGCCCCTTCAGCGGGAGTCGCTACGAGCAGTACTTC.

The genes are TRBV20-1 and TRBJ2-5, with 13 bases matching TRBD2. The V gene end was trimmed by 0 bases and the J gene end by 4 bases; junction bases not matched to a gene: 5. Per germline, CDR1 DFQATT and CDR2 SNEGSKA (reference sequence). This CDR3 has 16 residues. The CDR3, as DNA: TGCAGTGCTAGAGAGTACGGACTAGCGGGAGTAGAGACCCAGTACTTC. Translating it yields CSAREYGLAGVETQYF.

The genes are TRBV20-1 and TRBJ2-5, with 8 bases matching TRBD1. V gave up 2 bases and J gave up 5 bases; unmatched junction bases: 13. CDR1 and CDR2 from the germline V gene are DFQATT and SNEGSKA (reference sequence). CDR3 size: 16 residues. This CDR3 reads CSARTHQGANMETQYF. For the CDR3, the DNA is TGCAGTGCTAGAACTCACCAGGGGGCGAATATGGAGACCCAGTACTTC.

Only a few counts were recorded for this clonotype. This chain links TRBV11-1 with TRBJ1-2; D is unclear. Trimming cost V 5 bases and J 6 bases, with 16 bases left between them. Germline V gene data show CDR1 as SGHAT and CDR2 as FQDESV (reference sequence). This CDR3 region has 14 residues. In DNA form, the CDR3 reads TGTGCCAGCAGCCCAAGCTCCCCCTGGGATGGCTACACCTTC. Residues: CASSPSSPWDGYTF.

The V and J genes are TRBV7-2 and TRBJ2-5, with TRBD2 identical over 8 bases. The germline V gene has CDR1 SGHTA and CDR2 FQGNSA. CDR3 size: 15 residues. V dropped 1 base and J dropped 6; count of bases not matched to a gene: 7. The CDR3 nucleotides are TGTGCCAGCAGCTTAGTGGGAGCGGGAGCCAAGACCCAGTACTTC. Its translation is CASSLVGAGAKTQYF.

There are a few counts of this clonotype. The rearrangement links TRBV20-1 to TRBJ2-5; D tentatively reads TRBD1 or TRBD2 (5 bases each). Germline V gene data show CDR1 as DFQATT and CDR2 as SNEGSKA (reference sequence). The CDR3 runs 14 residues. Trimming removed 3 bases from V and 3 bases from J, with 14 bases in between. The CDR3 DNA reads TGCAGTGCTAGCAACCCGGGACGAGAAGAGACCCAGTACTTC. It is translated as CSASNPGREETQYF.

This clonotype was detected only a few times. The chain couples TRBV20-1 to TRBJ2-7; D is possibly TRBD1 (5 bases). The CDR3 has 12 residues. Germline CDR1 is DFQATT and CDR2 is SNEGSKA (reference sequence). Trimming took 7 bases from V and 1 from J, leaving 11 bases between them. The CDR3 protein is CSVRRQSYEQYF. CDR3 DNA sequence: TGCAGTGTTCGGAGACAGTCCTACGAGCAGTACTTC.

This clonotype was picked up a small number of times. The CDR3 spells CASSPSTGPSGAFF. The DNA of the CDR3 is TGTGCCAGCAGCCCCTCGACAGGACCCTCCGGAGCTTTCTTT. V and J are TRBV7-8 and TRBJ1-1; a weak D match, TRBD1 (6 bases). CDR3 length equals 14 residues. Per the germline V gene, CDR1 is SGHVS and CDR2 is FQNEAQ. Trimming cost V 5 bases and J 10 bases, with 20 bases left between them.

This clonotype was found a few times. This chain joins TRBV12-3 or TRBV12-4 and TRBJ2-3; D tentatively reads TRBD1 or TRBD2 (5 bases each). Between the trimmed V and J ends, which lost 4 bases and 0 bases, there was a span of 8 bases. CDR3 length equals 14 residues. DNA for the CDR3: TGTGCCAGCAGTTCGGGACCTAGCACAGATACGCAGTATTTT. Translated, it gives CASSSGPSTDTQYF.

The table lists this clonotype with a few counts. The V call is TRBV27, the J call TRBJ2-7, with TRBD2 identical over 8 bases. V shed 3 bases and J 0 bases; nucleotides not matched to a gene: 4. Germline loops: CDR1 MNHEY, CDR2 SMNVEV (reference sequence). The CDR3 contains 15 residues. As DNA, the CDR3 is TGTGCCAGCAGTTTTAGCGGGACCCTCTCCTACGAGCAGTACTTC. Its protein product is CASSFSGTLSYEQYF.

The CDR3 coding sequence is TGTGCCAGCAGTTACTCGTCTAGCGGGAGGGCCTTTTCGGGGGAGCAGTACTTC. Translating it yields CASSYSSSGRAFSGEQYF. This chain connects TRBV6-2 or TRBV6-3 to TRBJ2-7; 12 nucleotides match TRBD2. Germline CDR1 is MNHEY and CDR2 is SVGEGT. The V segment lost 0 bases and the J segment 7 bases; nucleotides outside the gene matches: 13. The CDR3 contains 18 residues.

The V and J genes are TRBV7-2 and TRBJ1-1, with 7 bases identical to TRBD1. Germline values: CDR1 SGHTA, CDR2 FQGNSA. The CDR3 loop spans 14 amino acids. The junction had 9 bases not matched to a gene; V was cut back by 7 bases and J by 4 bases. CDR3 in DNA: TGTGCCAGCACCTCATTGGGACAGAGCACTGAAGCTTTCTTT. It translates to CASTSLGQSTEAFF.

This clonotype has a count of ten or more. For the CDR3, the DNA is TGTGCCAGTAGTTACCCAGGGAGCAATCAGCCCCAGCATTTT. Translating gives CASSYPGSNQPQHF. The rearrangement joins TRBV19 to TRBJ1-5, with a tentative D call TRBD1 (5 bases). Trimming took off 5 bases at V and 1 base at J, with 9 bases between the two ends. Germline CDR1 reads LNHDA; CDR2 reads SQIVND (reference sequence). The CDR3 has 14 amino acids.

The CDR3 spells CSARDRINFNYNEQFF. As DNA, the CDR3 is TGCAGTGCTAGAGATCGGATTAACTTCAACTACAATGAGCAGTTCTTC. The chain combines TRBV20-1 with TRBJ2-1; D is uncertain. CDR3 length: 16 residues. Germline CDR1 reads DFQATT; CDR2 reads SNEGSKA (reference sequence). Trimming removed 0 bases from V and 3 bases from J, with 15 bases in between.

The V call is TRBV27, the J call TRBJ2-1; a possible D gene is TRBD2 (6 bases). V lost 2 bases to trimming and J lost 7 bases, with 15 bases between them. Germline loops: CDR1 MNHEY, CDR2 SMNVEV (reference sequence). The CDR3 totals 15 residues. Here the CDR3 reads CASSLPRDLLNEQFF. CDR3 coding DNA: TGTGCCAGCAGTTTACCGCGGGATTTGTTGAATGAGCAGTTCTTC.

This clonotype was seen a handful of times. The junction shows a germline mismatch at one end, possibly a read error. The V gene is TRBV4-3, the J gene TRBJ2-7; D perhaps matches TRBD1 (6 bases). The length of the CDR3 is 13 residues. From germline, CDR1 is LGHNA and CDR2 YSLEER. The CDR3 region is CASSQGNGAGVFF. The CDR3 DNA is TGCGCCAGCAGCCAAGGAAACGGGGCAGGGGTATTCTTC.

This rearrangement joins TRBV5-1 to TRBJ2-1, with D perhaps given as TRBD1 or TRBD2 (5 bases each). CDR3 length: 15 amino acids. Germline lookup yields CDR1 SGHRS and CDR2 YFSETQ. V was trimmed by 4 bases and J by 6 bases, leaving 17 bases between them. The CDR3 is CASSLRGEFLNEQFF. CDR3 DNA: TGCGCCAGCAGCCTCCGAGGGGAGTTTCTCAATGAGCAGTTCTTC.

This clonotype was detected only a few times. The chain carries TRBV6-1 and TRBJ1-4; weak D call: TRBD1 (5 bases). V gave up 8 bases and J gave up 8 bases, with 15 bases separating them. The V gene's germline CDR1 is MNHNS and CDR2 SASEGT. The CDR3 loop spans 13 amino acids. The CDR3 is CASRANRGEKLFF. CDR3 bases: TGTGCCAGCCGGGCCAATCGGGGCGAAAAACTGTTTTTT.

A few counts support this clonotype. V is TRBV4-2 and J is TRBJ2-7, with TRBD2 identical over 9 bases. The CDR3 is 16 amino acids. Looked up from germline, CDR1 is LGHNA and CDR2 is YNFKEQ. Trimming cost V 0 bases and J 3 bases; bases outside gene matches: 6. The CDR3 DNA is TGTGCCAGCAGCCAAGATCGGGTAGCGGGAGACTACGAGCAGTACTTC. Translating gives CASSQDRVAGDYEQYF.

The V gene is TRBV7-2, the J gene TRBJ2-1; tentatively, D is TRBD1 or TRBD2 (5 bases each). Germline V gene sequence: CDR1 SGHTA, CDR2 FQGNSA. The CDR3 covers 13 residues. V was shortened by 5 bases and J by 7 bases, with 12 bases between the two germline ends. The CDR3 protein is CASSVQAGNEQFF. Written as DNA, the CDR3 is TGTGCCAGCAGCGTACAGGCGGGTAATGAGCAGTTCTTC.

The chain is built from TRBV28 and TRBJ2-3; 15 bases fit TRBD2. In germline, CDR1 is MDHEN, CDR2 SYDVKM. The CDR3 totals 16 residues. J gave up 0 bases and V 10 bases, and 5 bases lay outside the gene matches. CDR3 in DNA: TGTGCCACAGGACTAGCGGGAGGGCCTAGCACAGATACGCAGTATTTT. Protein sequence: CATGLAGGPSTDTQYF. Looking up the rest from reference TRBV28 and TRBJ2-3 gives the full variable domain: DVKVTQSSRYLVKRTGEKVFLECVQDMDHENMFWYRQDPGLGLRLIYFSYDVKMKEKGDIPEGYSVSREKKERFSLILESASTNQTSMYLCATGLAGGPSTDTQYFGPGTRLTVL.

This clonotype came up a few times. In nucleotides, the CDR3 is TGTGCCAGCAGTTTGGTCAGGGGGCCACTTAGGGAGACCCAGTACTTC. Its translation is CASSLVRGPLRETQYF. The chain recombines TRBV28 with TRBJ2-5; 8 nucleotides align to TRBD1. Trimming removed 3 bases from V and 5 bases from J; junction bases left unmatched: 11. The germline V gene encodes CDR1 MDHEN and CDR2 SYDVKM. This CDR3 spans 16 amino acids.

This clonotype was seen many times. V is TRBV28 and J is TRBJ2-7; no firm D call. The CDR3 is made up of 12 amino acids. V was cut by 10 bases and J by 3 bases, with 13 bases left in between. CDR1 and CDR2 (germline): MDHEN, SYDVKM. The CDR3 here is CATYIPGYEQYF. CDR3 DNA sequence: TGTGCCACCTATATCCCGGGCTACGAGCAGTACTTC.

This clonotype was found many times. This CDR3 is CASGLSYEQYF. The CDR3 DNA follows: TGTGCCAGCGGGCTCTCCTACGAGCAGTACTTC. The chain joins TRBV28 to TRBJ2-7, with D unclear. Trimming cost V 8 bases and J 0 bases, with 5 bases left between them. Germline CDR1 and CDR2: MDHEN and SYDVKM. The CDR3 loop spans 11 amino acids.

This clonotype showed up just a few times. This chain links TRBV20-1 with TRBJ2-5; D is ambiguous. The CDR3 is made up of 11 amino acids. The germline V gene has CDR1 DFQATT and CDR2 SNEGSKA (reference sequence). V was cut by 1 base and J by 6 bases, with 6 bases left in between. This CDR3 reads CSARAEQTQYF. The CDR3 DNA is TGCAGTGCTAGAGCGGAACAGACCCAGTACTTC.

The CDR3 sequence is CASRFKNEQFF. DNA of the CDR3: TGTGCCAGCAGGTTCAAAAATGAGCAGTTCTTC. The gene calls are TRBV28 and TRBJ2-1; D not resolved. CDR1 MDHEN and CDR2 SYDVKM come from the germline V gene. The CDR3 has 11 residues. Trimming pared 6 bases from V and 7 bases from J, leaving 7 bases between.